This TCR beta chain was retrieved from a study of T cells in women clearing cervical HPV infection (dated by TCRdb to 2017 to 2018). With respect to the entire study: Cases were under 30 women with histologically confirmed HPV16-related CIN3 or worse, including 2 invasive cancers. Controls were more than 20 women whose single incident HPV16 infection cleared within 12 months without precancer or cancer developing. Case blood was taken at the visit when the lesion was first identified, whereas control blood was taken when infection was no longer detected. For cases, a median interval of roughly 150 days, with an interquartile range of roughly 85 to 220 days, was observed between lesion detection and blood sampling. HLA typing was available for only a few women, so HLA type could not be excluded as a confounder. The exploratory proof-of-principle case-control study was nested within the Guanacaste HPV Natural History Study in Costa Rica and compared TCR repertoires across cervical HPV16 outcomes. Cases and controls were matched on age within five years and on year of sample collection. Cases had a median age of almost 35 years compared with under 40 for controls, and baseline characteristics showed no significant differences between the groups. In the parent cohort, some 10,000 women aged 18 or older were enrolled in Guanacaste, Costa Rica, during about 1993 to 1995 and then followed for roughly seven years. Five blinded duplicates per group were added as quality controls, so that 60 or so samples were obtained: around 50 participants and some 10 replicates.

In the case of this clone: Its cognate antigen has yet to be identified. The CDR3 extends 3 residues past the end of the read, so its final part is completed from the germline J gene.

General findings and caveats noted by the study authors: Cases had lower TRBV6-7 relative abundance than controls (about 0.1% versus 0.15%; Bonferroni P = 0.0008). Cases were distinguished from controls with an estimated AUC of over 0.75 by random forest classifiers combining richness and V gene abundances. Whether associations preceded infection or resulted from infection could not be shown with the cross-sectional design, and effector/memory subsets and HPV-specific T cells were not isolated. CIN3+ cases had significantly higher TCR repertoire richness than controls across sequencing depths, but evenness did not differ between the groups. T-cell numbers per sample were unknown, so richness differences could reflect varying T-cell content rather than repertoire biology.

CDR1 and CDR2, looked up from the germline V gene, are KGHSH and LQKENI. Including the terminal cysteine and phenylalanine, the CDR3 comprises 14 residues. The CDR3 was read in part: 33 bases, with the frame set at base 1. TCR beta CDR3 regions were amplified by multiplex PCR from an average of roughly 1,200 ng genomic DNA per sample using the immunoSEQ assay. The assay corrected primer bias using a complete synthetic TCR repertoire to establish an amplification baseline. The amplicons were sequenced on the Illumina platform. Concerning the study's data processing: Sequence errors were corrected by clustering with frequency ratios and a modified nearest-neighbor algorithm, and the sequences were then analyzed in the immunoSEQ Analyzer using IMGT gene definitions. At each rarefaction depth, TCR richness and evenness were averaged across 20 rarefaction repeats, and samples with fewer sequences than that depth were excluded. V, D and J gene relative abundances were compared between groups with Wilcoxon rank sum tests, applying FDR correction. For the blinded duplicates, the intraclass correlation was approximately 96% for TCR richness and averaged 76.4% across roughly 69 gene segments. TCRdb provides this immuneACCESS table in a form limited to in-frame rearrangements. Some clones are lacking; in checked studies, under half of them reflect an unresolved V gene, and why the rest are absent is not known. That table supplies the V and J calls and clone size; D and trimming were determined from the DNA. This sample's table lists about 29,000 clones. The ten largest make up approximately 3% of the sample.

Every participant had a single incident cervical HPV16 infection, and women with prevalent HPV16 infections were excluded. Cervical HPV DNA was detected with MY09/MY11 PCR, and genotyping was done by dot-blot hybridization. About 14 mL of heparinized blood were centrifuged, and the buffy coat was aliquoted, frozen at -30°C, then stored at -80°C. Genomic DNA was extracted from buffy coat specimens using QIAGEN kits. Sequenced input: blood buffy coat. This TCR was sampled from a woman between 18 and 75 years old with a cervical HPV16 infection that either progressed to CIN3+ or cleared (not recorded which). The chain links TRBV18 with TRBJ1-2, with the identity of the D gene unclear. Incomplete CDR3 DNA: TGTGCCAGCTCACCACCGGCAAGCACAGATACC. It encodes CASSPPASTDT. The full CDR3 is CASSPPASTDTYTF.